A selection of T cell receptor beta chains follows, all from one sample in a study of T cell changes during pregnancy in multiple sclerosis. Generated by immunoSEQ multiplex PCR, the TCRdb table keeps only in-frame clones and is missing some. The table shows roughly 87,000 clones, with around 90% occurring only once. The sequenced sample was PBMCs, obtained in the first trimester of pregnancy. These receptors were collected from a female donor in good health, serving as a control in a pregnancy study. Some clones in this sample may be carry-over from other donors' samples. CDR3s leave out the opening cysteine and the closing phenylalanine or tryptophan. Fields, in order: CDR3 protein, V gene, clone size. Clone size is given for some rows only: seen once, a few or many times, or a class if the clone is expanded.

CDR3 protein: ASSPEWASYEQY
V gene: TRBV28
clone size: .

CDR3 protein: ASSELDRGSPLH
V gene: TRBV6-1
clone size: .

CDR3 protein: ASSPGVRYEQY
V gene: TRBV27
clone size: .

CDR3 protein: ASSQGVRSGKYNEQF
V gene: TRBV4-1
clone size: .

CDR3 protein: ASSSIGTSYEQY
V gene: TRBV7-8
clone size: .

CDR3 protein: ASSSITSSTDTQY
V gene: TRBV5-6
clone size: once

CDR3 protein: ASSFVPLTSGRCNEQY
V gene: TRBV12-1
clone size: .

CDR3 protein: ASSFDTPREQY
V gene: TRBV5-6
clone size: .

CDR3 protein: ASPTKTKPYNYGYT
V gene: TRBV6-4
clone size: .

CDR3 protein: ASTNRVVDQPQH
V gene: TRBV7-8
clone size: .

CDR3 protein: ASSPGLADDNEQF
V gene: TRBV5-1
clone size: .

CDR3 protein: ASSLGQSYQPQH
V gene: TRBV7-2
clone size: .

CDR3 protein: ASSPLGGTDTQY
V gene: TRBV7-9
clone size: .

CDR3 protein: ASSFRQGAPETQY
V gene: TRBV7-9
clone size: .

CDR3 protein: ASSLAEHSYEQY
V gene: TRBV27
clone size: .

CDR3 protein: ASSQDNRVYGYT
V gene: TRBV4-1
clone size: .

CDR3 protein: ASSTRDSRANEQY
V gene: TRBV19
clone size: .

CDR3 protein: ASGPLQGNEQF
V gene: TRBV12-5
clone size: .

CDR3 protein: ASSYSRTGRDEQF
V gene: TRBV6-5
clone size: once

CDR3 protein: ASTGDSNQPQH
V gene: TRBV6-1
clone size: .

CDR3 protein: ASSLTANNSPLH
V gene: TRBV7-2
clone size: .

CDR3 protein: ASSFLQGGGYT
V gene: TRBV28
clone size: .

CDR3 protein: ATHRGREDEQY
V gene: TRBV10-3
clone size: .

CDR3 protein: ASSEFTTNEKLF
V gene: TRBV6-1
clone size: .

CDR3 protein: ASSFRGAGGFPYEQY
V gene: TRBV11-2
clone size: .

CDR3 protein: ASGLAEPEQY
V gene: TRBV28
clone size: .

CDR3 protein: ASTQDRAQETQY
V gene: TRBV2
clone size: .